Presented here are 6 T cell receptor beta chains from one specimen sequenced in a study of blood T cell repertoires in COVID-19. Using immunoSEQ multiplex PCR, the repertoire was profiled, and TCRdb retains in-frame clones only, with some absent. The table has more than 50,000 clones, about four fifths seen once. The sequencing input was peripheral blood. The receptors were gathered from a human donor in a cohort sampled during active COVID-19.

The CDR3: CASSTSGTSGETQYF. Here the CDR3 DNA reads TGTGCCAGCAGCACATCCGGGACTAGCGGGGAGACCCAGTACTTC. The chain combines TRBV5-4 with TRBJ2-5; 12 nucleotides align to TRBD2. With 4 bases clipped from V and 5 bases from J, the junction kept 6 bases outside the gene matches. Germline V gene lookup returns CDR1 SGHNT and CDR2 YYREEE (reference sequence). CDR3 length: 15 residues.

This chain connects TRBV28 to TRBJ2-7; 7 bases align to TRBD2. The CDR3 contains 15 residues. Germline CDR1 MDHEN, CDR2 SYDVKM. The J segment lost 0 bases and the V segment lost 2 bases, leaving 4 bases of the junction unmatched. The CDR3 nucleotides are TGTGCCAGCAGTTTAACTAGCGTCCGCTCCTACGAGCAGTACTTC. This codes for CASSLTSVRSYEQYF. Complete variable domain (other parts from reference TRBV28 and TRBJ2-7): DVKVTQSSRYLVKRTGEKVFLECVQDMDHENMFWYRQDPGLGLRLIYFSYDVKMKEKGDIPEGYSVSREKKERFSLILESASTNQTSMYLCASSLTSVRSYEQYFGPGTRLTVT.

The chain recombines TRBV6-2 or TRBV6-3 with TRBJ2-7; no clear D gene. The CDR3 totals 12 residues. V was trimmed by 0 bases and J by 5 bases, leaving 5 bases between them. CDR1 and CDR2 from the germline V gene are MNHEY and SVGEGT. Written as DNA, the CDR3 is TGTGCCAGCAGTTACTCGAGGAACGAGCAGTACTTC. This translates into CASSYSRNEQYF.

This clone was counted a few times. This chain links TRBV7-2 with TRBJ2-7, with TRBD2 matching over 9 bases. This CDR3 has 14 residues. J lost 4 bases, V lost 1 base, and 2 bases had no gene match. CDR1 SGHTA and CDR2 FQGNSA come from the germline V gene. For the CDR3, the DNA is TGTGCCAGCAGCTTAGTGCGGGAGGGGTACGAGCAGTACTTC. Amino acid sequence: CASSLVREGYEQYF.

The chain couples TRBV5-4 to TRBJ1-1; 7 bases align to TRBD1. CDR1 and CDR2 from the germline V gene are SGHNT and YYREEE (reference sequence). V lost 7 bases, J lost 1 base, and 4 bases stayed unmatched. This CDR3 contains 13 residues. The CDR3 spells CASGRQGNTEAFF. The CDR3 coding sequence is TGTGCCAGCGGCAGACAGGGGAACACTGAAGCTTTCTTT. The variable domain in full, completed from reference TRBV5-4 and TRBJ1-1, reads ETGVTQSPTHLIKTRGQQVTLRCSSQSGHNTVSWYQQALGQGPQFIFQYYREEENGRGNFPPRFSGLQFPNYSSELNVNALELDDSALYLCASGRQGNTEAFFGQGTRLTVV.

The J gene is TRBJ2-3, the V gene TRBV5-1, with TRBD1 as a possible D gene (5 bases). The CDR3 has 15 amino acids. Germline CDR1 and CDR2: SGHRS and YFSETQ. Trimming pared 3 bases from V and 2 bases from J, leaving 13 bases between. The CDR3 loop reads CASSSTGIFTDTQYF. DNA for the CDR3: TGCGCCAGCAGCTCAACAGGCATCTTCACAGATACGCAGTATTTT.